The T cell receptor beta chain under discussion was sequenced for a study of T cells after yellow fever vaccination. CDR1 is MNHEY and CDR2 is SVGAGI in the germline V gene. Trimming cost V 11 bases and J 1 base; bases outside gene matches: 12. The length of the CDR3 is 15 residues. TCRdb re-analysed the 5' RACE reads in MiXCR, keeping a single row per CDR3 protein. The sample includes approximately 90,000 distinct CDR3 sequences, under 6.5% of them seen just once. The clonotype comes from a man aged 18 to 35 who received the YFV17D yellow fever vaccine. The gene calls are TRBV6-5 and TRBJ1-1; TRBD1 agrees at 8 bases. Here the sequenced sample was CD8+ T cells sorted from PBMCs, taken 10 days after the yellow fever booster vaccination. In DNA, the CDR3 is TGTGCCGCCGTCGGCCCCAGGGGGCGGAACACTGAAGCTTTCTTT. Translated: CAAVGPRGRNTEAFF.